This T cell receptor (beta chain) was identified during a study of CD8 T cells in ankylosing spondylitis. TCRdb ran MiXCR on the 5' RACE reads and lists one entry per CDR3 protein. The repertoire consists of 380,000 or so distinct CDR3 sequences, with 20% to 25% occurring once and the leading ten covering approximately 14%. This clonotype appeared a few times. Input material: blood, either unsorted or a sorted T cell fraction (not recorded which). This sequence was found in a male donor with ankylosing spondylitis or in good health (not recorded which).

The CDR3 DNA reads as TGTGCCAGCAGCTTGCCCGGGGAAGGACGCGACGAGCAGTACTTC. Translation: CASSLPGEGRDEQYF. The chain links TRBV5-5 to TRBJ2-7; TRBD2 is a possible D gene (5 bases). The germline V and J ends were trimmed by 1 base and 5 bases, with 16 bases remaining between them. The CDR3 length is 15 residues. Per germline, CDR1 SGHKS and CDR2 YYEKEE (reference sequence).